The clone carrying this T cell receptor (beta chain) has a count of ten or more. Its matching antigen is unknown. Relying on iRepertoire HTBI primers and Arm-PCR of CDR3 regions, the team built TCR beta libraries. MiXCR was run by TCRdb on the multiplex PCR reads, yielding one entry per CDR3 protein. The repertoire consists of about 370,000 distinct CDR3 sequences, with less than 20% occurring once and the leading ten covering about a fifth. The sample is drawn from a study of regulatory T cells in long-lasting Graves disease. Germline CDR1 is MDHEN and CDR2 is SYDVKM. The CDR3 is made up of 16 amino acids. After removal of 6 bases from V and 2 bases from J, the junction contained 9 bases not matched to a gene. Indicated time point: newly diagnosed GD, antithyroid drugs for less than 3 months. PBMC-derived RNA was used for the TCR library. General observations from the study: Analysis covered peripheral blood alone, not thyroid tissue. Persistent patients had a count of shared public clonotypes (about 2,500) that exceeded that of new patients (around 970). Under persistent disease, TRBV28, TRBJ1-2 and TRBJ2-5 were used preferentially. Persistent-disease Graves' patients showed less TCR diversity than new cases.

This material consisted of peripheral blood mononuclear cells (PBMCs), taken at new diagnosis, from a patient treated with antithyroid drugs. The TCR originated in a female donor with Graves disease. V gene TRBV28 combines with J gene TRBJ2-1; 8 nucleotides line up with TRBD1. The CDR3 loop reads CASRQSGTGAYNEQFF. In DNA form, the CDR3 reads TGTGCCAGCAGACAATCCGGGACAGGAGCCTACAATGAGCAGTTCTTC.